A single sample gave rise to the 5 T cell receptor beta chains below, sequenced in a study of cytomegalovirus exposure and HLA in healthy donors. PCR primers comprised 60 Vbeta and 13 Jbeta primers. Method: immunoSEQ multiplex PCR; TCRdb's copy keeps in-frame clones and lacks some. Of over 150,000 clones listed, 70% to 80% are singletons. Material: PBMCs. These receptors were collected from a middle-aged man in good health and CMV-seronegative.

The V call is TRBV5-5, the J call TRBJ2-5; D not resolved. Deletions cut 1 base from V and 5 bases from J, with 12 bases between. This CDR3 is 14 amino acids long. In germline, CDR1 is SGHKS, CDR2 YYEKEE (reference sequence). CDR3 sequence reads: CASSLFLEPETQYF. The CDR3 DNA reads as TGTGCCAGCAGCTTGTTCCTAGAACCCGAGACCCAGTACTTC.

A word on this clone: Other DNA sequences in this sample translate to the same CDR3. The chain carries TRBV5-1 and TRBJ2-3; D perhaps matches TRBD2 (6 bases). Trimming stripped 1 base from V and 2 bases from J, with 11 bases between. This CDR3 has 15 residues. Germline-derived CDR1 and CDR2 are SGHRS and YFSETQ. CDR3 sequence (DNA): TGCGCCAGCAGCTTGCGGGGGACCTACACAGATACGCAGTATTTT. It yields the protein CASSLRGTYTDTQYF.

This clone was detected a few times. The rearrangement joins TRBV6-5 to TRBJ1-5; 8 nucleotides agree with TRBD1. This CDR3 is 13 amino acids long. Looked up from germline, CDR1 is MNHEY and CDR2 is SVGAGI. The V gene end was trimmed by 4 bases and the J gene end by 7 bases; junction bases not matched to a gene: 3. The CDR3 spells CASSSTGGQPQHF. CDR3 DNA: TGTGCCAGCAGTTCCACAGGGGGGCAGCCCCAGCATTTT.

The chain recombines TRBV19 with TRBJ1-6; D is ambiguous. Trimming cost V 2 bases and J 10 bases, with 9 bases left between them. The CDR3 is made up of 13 amino acids. Per the germline V gene, CDR1 is LNHDA and CDR2 is SQIVND (reference sequence). The CDR3 region has the DNA TGTGCCAGTAGTATAATAGTTTCGTCACCCCTCCACTTT. It specifies CASSIIVSSPLHF.

The chain is built from TRBV7-9 and TRBJ1-6; perhaps TRBD1 as D (5 bases). The germline V gene encodes CDR1 SEHNR and CDR2 FQNEAQ (reference sequence). The CDR3 totals 18 residues. The V gene lost 0 bases and the J gene lost 9 bases, with 21 bases spanning the gap. The CDR3 nucleotides are TGTGCCAGCAGCTTAGCGGGGCTAGATTGGCAGGGTGGTTCACCCCTCCACTTT. It is translated as CASSLAGLDWQGGSPLHF.